The table lists the clone carrying this T cell receptor (beta chain) with many counts. TCRdb called clones again from the PCR reads with MiXCR. The table shows 35,000 to 50,000 clones, with around a fifth occurring only once. This sample was taken from a study of metastatic and nonmetastatic thyroid tumors. Study-level background: A comparison of repertoires was made across blood and tumor or nodule tissue from malignant and benign thyroid patients.

The CDR3 is made up of 12 amino acids. The germline gives CDR1 LGHNA, CDR2 YNFKEQ. Trimming cost V 1 base and J 2 bases, with 2 bases left between them. Thyroid surgery was preceded by no treatment in any patient. The sample was blood. V is TRBV4-2 and J is TRBJ1-2; no clear D. This receptor was taken from a female donor with papillary thyroid cancer or a benign thyroid nodule (not recorded which). Some clones in this sample may be carry-over from other donors' samples. This CDR3 is CASSQANYGYTF. CDR3 nucleotide sequence: TGTGCCAGCAGCCAAGCAAACTATGGCTACACCTTC.